The clone carrying this T cell receptor (beta chain) was found many times. What it binds is unknown. Amplified TCR beta CDR3 regions came from RNA transcripts. First-round RT-PCR targeting the TCR CDR3 was performed with the HTBI primer set. A single record per CDR3 protein comes from TCRdb applying MiXCR to the multiplex PCR reads. This sample yields 400,000 to 500,000 distinct CDR3 sequences, of which roughly 13% are seen a single time; roughly 4.8% belongs to the top ten. The CDR3 runs to 14 residues. In germline, CDR1 is DFQATT, CDR2 SNEGSKA (reference sequence). The V and J ends lost 6 bases and 0 bases respectively, with 15 bases between them. An absence of ophthalmopathy progression within 18 months meant stable Graves' hyperthyroidism. Orbital computed tomography, thyroid ultrasound, serum thyroxine and TRAb, and clinical symptoms together informed the diagnoses. Using roughly 9.4 ml of fresh peripheral blood, PBMCs were prepared.

The record originates from a study of T cells in Graves' hyperthyroidism and ophthalmopathy. General study findings and limits: Among clonotypes expanded in thyroid above 0.001, most were also found in blood.

This clonotype was sampled from a woman aged 18-29 years with Graves' hyperthyroidism. The sample consisted of blood. This rearrangement joins TRBV20-1 to TRBJ2-7; tentative D call: TRBD1 (6 bases). The CDR3 protein is CSATRDTPSYEQYF. Here the CDR3 DNA reads TGCAGTGCGACACGGGACACCCCCTCCTACGAGCAGTACTTC.